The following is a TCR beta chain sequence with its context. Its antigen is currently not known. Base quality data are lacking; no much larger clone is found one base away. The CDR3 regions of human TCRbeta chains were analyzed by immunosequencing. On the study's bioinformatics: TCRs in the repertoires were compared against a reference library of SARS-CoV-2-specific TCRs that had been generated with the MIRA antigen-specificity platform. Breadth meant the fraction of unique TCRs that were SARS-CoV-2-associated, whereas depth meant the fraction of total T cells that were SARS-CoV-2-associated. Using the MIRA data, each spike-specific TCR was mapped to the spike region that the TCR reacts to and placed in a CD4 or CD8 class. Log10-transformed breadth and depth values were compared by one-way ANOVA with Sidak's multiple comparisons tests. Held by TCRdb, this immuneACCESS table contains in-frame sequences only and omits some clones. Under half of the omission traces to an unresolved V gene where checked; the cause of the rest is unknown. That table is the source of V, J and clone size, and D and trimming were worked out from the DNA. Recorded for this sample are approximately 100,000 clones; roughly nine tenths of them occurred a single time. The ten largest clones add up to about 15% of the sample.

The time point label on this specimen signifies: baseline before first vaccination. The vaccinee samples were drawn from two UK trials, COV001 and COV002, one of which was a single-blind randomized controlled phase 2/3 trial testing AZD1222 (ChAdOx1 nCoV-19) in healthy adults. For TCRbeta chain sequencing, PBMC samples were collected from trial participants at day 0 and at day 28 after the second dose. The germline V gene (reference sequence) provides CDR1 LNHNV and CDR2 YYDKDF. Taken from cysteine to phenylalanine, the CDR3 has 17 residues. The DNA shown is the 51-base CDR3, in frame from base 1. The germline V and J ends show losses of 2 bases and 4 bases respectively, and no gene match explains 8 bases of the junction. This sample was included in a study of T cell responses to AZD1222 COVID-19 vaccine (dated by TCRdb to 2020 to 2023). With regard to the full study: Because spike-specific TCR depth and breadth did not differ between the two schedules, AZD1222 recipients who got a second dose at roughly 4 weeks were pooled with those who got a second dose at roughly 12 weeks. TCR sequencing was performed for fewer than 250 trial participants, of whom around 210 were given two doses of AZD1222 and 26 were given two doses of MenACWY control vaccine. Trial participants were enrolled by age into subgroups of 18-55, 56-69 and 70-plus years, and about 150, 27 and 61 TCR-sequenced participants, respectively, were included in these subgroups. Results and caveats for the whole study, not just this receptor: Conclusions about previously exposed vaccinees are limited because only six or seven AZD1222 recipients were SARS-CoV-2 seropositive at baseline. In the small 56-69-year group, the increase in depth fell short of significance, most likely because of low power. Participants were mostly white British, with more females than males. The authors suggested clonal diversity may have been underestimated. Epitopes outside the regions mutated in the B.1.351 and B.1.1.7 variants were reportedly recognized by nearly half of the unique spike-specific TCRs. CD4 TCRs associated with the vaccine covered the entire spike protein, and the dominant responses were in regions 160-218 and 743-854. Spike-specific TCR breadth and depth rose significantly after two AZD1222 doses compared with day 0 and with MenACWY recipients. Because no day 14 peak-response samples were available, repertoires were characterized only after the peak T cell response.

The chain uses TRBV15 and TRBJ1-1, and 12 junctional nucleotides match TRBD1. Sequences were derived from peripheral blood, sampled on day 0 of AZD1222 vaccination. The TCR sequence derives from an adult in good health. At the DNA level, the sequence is TGTGCCACCAGCAGAATACGGGGACAGGGGGCCGCCACTGAAGCTTTCTTT. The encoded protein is CATSRIRGQGAATEAFF.